This TCR beta chain was obtained from a study of blood T cells in healthy people across ages. The CDR3 is 16 residues long. A second roughly 7 to 11 cycle PCR used barcoded and J-beta primers. MiXCR, run by TCRdb on the 5' RACE reads, gives a single entry per CDR3 protein. The top ten clones hold approximately 14% of a sample with around 990,000 distinct CDR3 sequences, more than 30% of them seen once. Sequencing was performed on blood. The TCR sequence derives from a man between 18 and 29 years old in good health. The chain combines TRBV21-1 with TRBJ1-2; the table's D call TRBD1 went unverified against the DNA. TRBV21-1 is a pseudogene locus. For the CDR3, the DNA is TGTGCCAGCAGCAAGTGTTCCAGGGGCAGCGGCTATGGCTACACCTTC. Its translation: CASSKCSRGSGYGYTF.